This T cell receptor (beta chain) is from a study of shared clonotypes between healthy human individuals. The method was immunoSEQ multiplex PCR; TCRdb's version includes in-frame clones alone and lacks a portion of them. The table lists around 2.5 million clones, 93% of them singletons. The V end lost 10 bases, the J end lost 2 bases, and 26 bases lay between the germline ends. The CDR3 has 17 residues. Germline assignment: CDR1 MNHEY and CDR2 SMNVEV (reference sequence). V usage is TRBV27 and J usage is TRBJ2-5; D is perhaps TRBD1 (6 bases). This clonotype was sampled from a man younger than 35 in good health. Some clones in this sample may be carry-over from other donors' samples. Sequencing was performed on naive CD4+ T cells from PBMCs. Subset of the sample: CD45RA+ positively selected. The CDR3, as DNA: TGTGCCATCCGAAGGGGAAGGCAGACAGGTAAACAAGAGACCCAGTACTTC. Its translation: CAIRRGRQTGKQETQYF.